This T cell receptor (beta chain) is drawn from a study of blood T cell repertoires in COVID-19 (dated by TCRdb to about 2020). Concerning the study at large: Collaborator samples came from the United States, Italy and Spain and covered acute and convalescent phases of COVID-19. A de-identified subject ID, COVID-19 status, age in years and sex were almost always included in the sample metadata. The material from the prospective study consisted of cDNA or gDNA derived from T cells, B-cell-depleted T cells, or PBMCs. Samples were obtained from the ongoing ImmuneRACE study (first 160 participants) and from over 1,000 subjects provided by 6 global collaborators. Deeply sampled blood TCRbeta repertoires from subjects exposed to, actively infected with, or recovered from COVID-19 were included in the dataset. Where available, HLA class I and class II types were obtained from metadata supplied by the sample provider rather than from assay-based typing. The repertoires were made available in a free public database intended to serve as a resource for research on the immune response to SARS-CoV-2.

Collaborating institutions collected whole blood in K2EDTA tubes following their own protocols. Collaborator samples were shipped for TCRbeta analysis as frozen whole blood, isolated PBMCs, or DNA extracted from either sample type. Note on this clone: Its antigen has not been determined. Base qualities are not recorded, but no much larger clone differs from it by a single base.

The immunoSEQ Assay, a bias-controlled multiplex PCR, was used to amplify TCRbeta CDR3 regions from genomic DNA. On the authors' methods: The number of nucleated cells in each sample was estimated by amplification of reference gene primers within the assay. To quantify the absolute abundance of each unique TCRbeta CDR3 rearrangement, sequence reads were collapsed and filtered. For each sample, productive Simpson clonality was calculated as the square root of Simpson's diversity index over productive rearrangements. The table comes from immuneACCESS by way of TCRdb, which keeps in-frame sequences with V and J called. Part of the clones is missing from these tables; in studies checked, under half for an unresolved V gene and the rest for unknown reasons. V and J calls and clone size come straight from that table; D and trimming were deduced from the DNA. Present in this sample are 83,000 or so clones, 60% to 85% of which were seen just once. About 10% of the sample is in the top ten clones.

CDR1 and CDR2 are drawn from the germline V gene: KGHDR, SFDVKD. The CDR3 covers 13 residues, taking in both the cysteine and the phenylalanine. Only the CDR3 part of the read is kept: 39 bases, read in frame from the first base. Deletion took 5 bases off V and 4 bases off J, with a span of 10 bases between the germline ends. Summary of the overall study and its limitations: How much clinical and demographic metadata was included differed by source and by participant, and the metadata was provided uncurated.

Sequenced: peripheral blood. The sequence derives from a woman older than 75 with acute or convalescent COVID-19. The chain uses TRBV24-1 and TRBJ1-2; a tentative D call is TRBD1 (5 bases match). The nucleotides are TGTGCCACCAGTGGGGGGGACTTCTATGGCTACACCTTC. Its coded protein is CATSGGDFYGYTF.